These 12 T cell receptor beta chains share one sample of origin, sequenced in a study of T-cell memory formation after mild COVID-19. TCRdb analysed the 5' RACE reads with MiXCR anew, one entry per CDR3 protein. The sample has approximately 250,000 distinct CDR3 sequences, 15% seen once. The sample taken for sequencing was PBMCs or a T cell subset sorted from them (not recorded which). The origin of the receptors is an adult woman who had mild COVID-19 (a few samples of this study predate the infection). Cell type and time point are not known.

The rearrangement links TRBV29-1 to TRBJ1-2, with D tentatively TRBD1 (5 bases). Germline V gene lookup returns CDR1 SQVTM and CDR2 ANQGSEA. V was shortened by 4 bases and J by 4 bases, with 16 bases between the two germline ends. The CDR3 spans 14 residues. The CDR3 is CSVVVSQGAYGYTF. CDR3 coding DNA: TGCAGCGTTGTGGTCTCCCAAGGGGCCTATGGCTACACCTTC.

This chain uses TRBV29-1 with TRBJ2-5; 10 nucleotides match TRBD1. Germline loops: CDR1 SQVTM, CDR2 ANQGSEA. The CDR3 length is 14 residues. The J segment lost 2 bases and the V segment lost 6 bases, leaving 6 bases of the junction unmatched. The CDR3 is CSVRRDRGQETQYF. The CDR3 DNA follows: TGCAGCGTCCGCCGGGACAGGGGACAAGAGACCCAGTACTTC.

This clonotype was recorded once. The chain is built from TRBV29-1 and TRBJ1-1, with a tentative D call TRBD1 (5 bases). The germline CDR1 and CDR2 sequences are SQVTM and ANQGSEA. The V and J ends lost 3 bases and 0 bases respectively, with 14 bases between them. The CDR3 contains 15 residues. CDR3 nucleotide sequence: TGCAGCGTTGATGTACGCAGGGCCATGAACACTGAAGCTTTCTTT. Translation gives CSVDVRRAMNTEAFF.

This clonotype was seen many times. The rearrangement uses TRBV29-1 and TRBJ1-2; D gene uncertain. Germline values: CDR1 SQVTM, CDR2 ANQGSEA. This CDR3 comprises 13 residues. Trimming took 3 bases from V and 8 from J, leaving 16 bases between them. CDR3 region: CSVDSLQSMGYTF. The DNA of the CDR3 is TGCAGCGTTGATTCGTTACAGTCTATGGGCTACACCTTC.

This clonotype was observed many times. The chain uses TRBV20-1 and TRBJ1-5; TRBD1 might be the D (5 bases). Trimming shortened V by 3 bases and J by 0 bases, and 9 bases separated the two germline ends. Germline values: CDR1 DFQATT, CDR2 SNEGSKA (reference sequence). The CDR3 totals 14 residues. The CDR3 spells CSASPGLSNQPQHF. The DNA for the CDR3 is TGCAGTGCTAGTCCGGGGCTTAGCAATCAGCCCCAGCATTTT.

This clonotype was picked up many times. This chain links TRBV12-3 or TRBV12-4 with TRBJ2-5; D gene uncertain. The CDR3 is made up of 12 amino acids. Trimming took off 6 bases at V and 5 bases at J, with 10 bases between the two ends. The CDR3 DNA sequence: TGTGCCAGCAGCAACTATGCCGAGACCCAGTACTTC. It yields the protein CASSNYAETQYF.

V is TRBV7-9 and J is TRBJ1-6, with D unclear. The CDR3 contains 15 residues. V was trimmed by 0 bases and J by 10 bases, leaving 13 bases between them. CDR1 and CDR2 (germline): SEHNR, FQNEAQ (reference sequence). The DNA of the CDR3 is TGTGCCAGCAGCTTAGCAATCGTGGCGTCATCACCCCTCCACTTT. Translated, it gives CASSLAIVASSPLHF.

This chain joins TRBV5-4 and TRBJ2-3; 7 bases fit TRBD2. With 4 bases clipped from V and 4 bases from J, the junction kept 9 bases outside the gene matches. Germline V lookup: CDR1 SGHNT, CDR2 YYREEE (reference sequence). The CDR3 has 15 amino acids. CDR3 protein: CASSPTGTISDTQYF. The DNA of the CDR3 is TGTGCCAGCAGCCCTACCGGGACTATTTCAGATACGCAGTATTTT.

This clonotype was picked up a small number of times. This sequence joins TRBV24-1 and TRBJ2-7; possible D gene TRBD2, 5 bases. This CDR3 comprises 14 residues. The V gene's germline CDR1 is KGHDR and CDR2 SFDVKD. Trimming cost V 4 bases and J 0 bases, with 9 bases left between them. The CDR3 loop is CATSDPTNSYEQYF. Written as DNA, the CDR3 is TGTGCCACCAGTGACCCGACTAACTCCTACGAGCAGTACTTC.

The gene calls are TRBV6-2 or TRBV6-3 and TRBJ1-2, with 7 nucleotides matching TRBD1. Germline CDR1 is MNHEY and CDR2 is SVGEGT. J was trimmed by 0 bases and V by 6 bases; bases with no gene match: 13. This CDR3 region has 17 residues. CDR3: CASSTYGQASTNYGYTF. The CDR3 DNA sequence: TGTGCCAGCAGCACCTACGGACAGGCCTCAACTAACTATGGCTACACCTTC.

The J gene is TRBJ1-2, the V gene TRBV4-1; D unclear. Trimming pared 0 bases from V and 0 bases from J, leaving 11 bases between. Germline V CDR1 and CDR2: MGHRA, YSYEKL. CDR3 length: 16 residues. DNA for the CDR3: TGCGCCAGCAGCCAAGATTCCCCCACAGCTAACTATGGCTACACCTTC. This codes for CASSQDSPTANYGYTF.

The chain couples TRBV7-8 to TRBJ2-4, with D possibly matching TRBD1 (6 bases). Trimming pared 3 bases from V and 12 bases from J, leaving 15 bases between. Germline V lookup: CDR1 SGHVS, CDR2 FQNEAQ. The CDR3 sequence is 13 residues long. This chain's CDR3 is CASSLDTGIDQYF. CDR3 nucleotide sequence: TGTGCCAGCAGCTTGGATACAGGGATAGATCAGTACTTC.